This TCR delta chain derives from a study of gamma-delta T cells after stem cell transplantation. TCRdb re-identified clones in the RT-PCR reads via CATT. The sample contains about 11,000 delta-chain clones, 38% of which appear only once. There are a few counts of this clone. The sequence was obtained from a human donor. It is not recorded whose cells these are; they may come from a transplant donor. Material for sequencing was gamma-delta T cells.

The CDR3 DNA follows: TGTGCCTGTGACACCCAACTGGGGACCTCCTGGGACACCCGACAGATGTTTTTC. It translates to CACDTQLGTSWDTRQMFF. J is TRDJ3 and V is TRDV2, with TRDD3 matching over 7 bases. CDR1 is GEAIGNYY, CDR2 EKD, per germline. The V and J ends lost 0 bases and 0 bases, in that order; junction bases with no gene match: 4. The CDR3 runs to 18 residues.